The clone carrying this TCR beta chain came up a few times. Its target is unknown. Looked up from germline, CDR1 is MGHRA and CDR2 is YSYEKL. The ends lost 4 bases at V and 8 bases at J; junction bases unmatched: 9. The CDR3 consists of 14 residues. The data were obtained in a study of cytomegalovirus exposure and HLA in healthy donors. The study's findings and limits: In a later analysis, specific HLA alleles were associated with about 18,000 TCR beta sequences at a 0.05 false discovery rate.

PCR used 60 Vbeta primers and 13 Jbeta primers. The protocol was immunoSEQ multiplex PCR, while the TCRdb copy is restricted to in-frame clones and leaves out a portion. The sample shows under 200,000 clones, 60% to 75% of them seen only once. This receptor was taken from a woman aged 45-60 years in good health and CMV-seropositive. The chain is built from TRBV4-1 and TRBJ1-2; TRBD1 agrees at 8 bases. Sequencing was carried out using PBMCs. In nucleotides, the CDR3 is TGCGCCAGCAGCCCCTATACAGGGGGTCAGGGCTACACCTTC. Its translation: CASSPYTGGQGYTF.